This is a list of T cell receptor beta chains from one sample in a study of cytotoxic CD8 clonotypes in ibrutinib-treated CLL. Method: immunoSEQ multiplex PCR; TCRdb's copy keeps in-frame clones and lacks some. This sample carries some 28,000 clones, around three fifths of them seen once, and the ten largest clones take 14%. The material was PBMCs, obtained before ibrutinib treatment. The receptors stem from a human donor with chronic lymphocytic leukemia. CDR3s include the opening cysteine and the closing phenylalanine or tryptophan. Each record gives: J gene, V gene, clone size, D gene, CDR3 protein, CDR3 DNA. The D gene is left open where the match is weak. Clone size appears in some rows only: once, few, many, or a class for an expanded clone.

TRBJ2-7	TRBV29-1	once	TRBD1	CSVGDRLSYEQYF	TGCAGCGTTGGGGACAGGCTCTCCTACGAGCAGTACTTC
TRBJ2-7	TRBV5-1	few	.	CASSLGRISYEQYF	TGCGCCAGCAGCTTGGGCAGGATCTCCTACGAGCAGTACTTC
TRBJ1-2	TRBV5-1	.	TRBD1	CASSLVVRGYGYTF	TGCGCCAGCAGCTTGGTCGTCAGGGGGTATGGCTACACCTTC
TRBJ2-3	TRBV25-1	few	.	CASSESQPDTQYF	TGTGCCAGCAGTGAATCACAGCCAGATACGCAGTATTTT
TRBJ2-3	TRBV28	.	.	CASSLLRSDTQYF	TGTGCCAGCAGTTTATTGAGATCAGATACGCAGTATTTT
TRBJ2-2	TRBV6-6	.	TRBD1	CASRVGQVTGELFF	TGTGCCAGCAGAGTGGGACAGGTCACCGGGGAGCTGTTTTTT
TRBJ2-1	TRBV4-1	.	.	CASSPREYELYNEQFF	TGCGCCAGCAGCCCTCGGGAGTACGAGCTTTACAATGAGCAGTTCTTC
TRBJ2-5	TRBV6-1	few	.	CASSEGGGETQYF	TGTGCCAGCAGTGAAGGTGGGGGAGAGACCCAGTACTTC
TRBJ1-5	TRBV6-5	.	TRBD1	CASSTDRGYGQPQHF	TGTGCCAGCAGTACCGACAGGGGATACGGTCAGCCCCAGCATTTT
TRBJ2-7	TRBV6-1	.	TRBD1	CASSGPGQGLWEQYF	TGTGCCAGCAGTGGCCCGGGACAGGGGCTATGGGAGCAGTACTTC
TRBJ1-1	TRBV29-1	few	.	CSVGGPGNGAFF	TGCAGCGTTGGGGGCCCGGGGAATGGAGCTTTCTTT
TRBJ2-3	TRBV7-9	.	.	CASTEGRLVTDTQYF	TGTGCCAGCACCGAGGGACGCCTAGTCACAGATACGCAGTATTTT
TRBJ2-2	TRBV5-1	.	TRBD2	CASSLGLAWDTGELFF	TGCGCCAGCAGCTTGGGACTAGCGTGGGACACCGGGGAGCTGTTTTTT
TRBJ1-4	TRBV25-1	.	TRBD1	CASSGTGWEKLFF	TGTGCCAGCTCCGGGACAGGGTGGGAAAAACTGTTTTTT
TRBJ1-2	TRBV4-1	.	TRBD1	CASSHLPGQGSDGYTF	TGCGCCAGCAGCCATCTTCCCGGACAGGGATCGGATGGCTACACCTTC
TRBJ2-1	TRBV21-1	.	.	CASSKGPGRVYNEQFF	TGTGCCAGCAGCAAAGGGCCAGGGAGAGTCTACAATGAGCAGTTCTTC
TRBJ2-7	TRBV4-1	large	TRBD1	CASSLGQGRSYEQYF	TGCGCCAGCAGCCTCGGACAGGGGAGGTCCTACGAGCAGTACTTC
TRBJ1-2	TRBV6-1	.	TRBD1	CASRLTGEYGYTF	TGTGCCAGCAGGCTGACAGGGGAGTATGGCTACACCTTC
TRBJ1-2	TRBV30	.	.	CAWSVGGNAGYTF	TGTGCCTGGAGTGTAGGAGGGAATGCGGGCTACACCTTC
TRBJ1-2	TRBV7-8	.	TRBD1	CASSLTRTGPLYGYTF	TGTGCCAGCAGCTTAACCCGGACAGGGCCATTGTATGGCTACACCTTC
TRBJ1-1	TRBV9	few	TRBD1	CASSVGTGLNTEAFF	TGTGCCAGCAGCGTAGGGACAGGGTTGAACACTGAAGCTTTCTTT
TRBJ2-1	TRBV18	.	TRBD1	CASSTAGTEYYNEQFF	TGTGCCAGCTCAACAGCCGGGACAGAGTACTACAATGAGCAGTTCTTC
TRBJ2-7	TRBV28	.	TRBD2	CASSSGGEGGEQYF	TGTGCCAGCAGTAGCGGGGGAGAAGGGGGCGAGCAGTACTTC
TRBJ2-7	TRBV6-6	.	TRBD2	CATQDGTSSYEQYF	TGTGCCACCCAGGATGGGACTAGCTCCTACGAGCAGTACTTC
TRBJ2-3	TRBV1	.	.	CTSSQNHTDTQYF	TGCACCAGCAGCCAAAACCACACAGATACGCAGTATTTT
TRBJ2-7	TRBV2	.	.	CASSGVVEWGEQYF	TGTGCCAGCAGTGGAGTAGTGGAGTGGGGCGAGCAGTACTTC
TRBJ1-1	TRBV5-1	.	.	CASSPRDGNTEAFF	TGCGCCAGCAGCCCCCGGGACGGGAACACTGAAGCTTTCTTT
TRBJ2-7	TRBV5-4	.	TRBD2	CASSPGLGAYEQYF	TGTGCCAGCAGCCCGGGACTAGGGGCCTACGAGCAGTACTTC
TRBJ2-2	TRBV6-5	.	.	CASSYSSTGELFF	TGTGCCAGCAGTTATTCATCCACCGGGGAGCTGTTTTTT
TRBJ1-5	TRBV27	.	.	CASSSLGRYSNQPQHF	TGTGCCAGCAGTTCCCTGGGACGTTATAGCAATCAGCCCCAGCATTTT
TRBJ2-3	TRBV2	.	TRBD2	CASTRASGMTSTDTQYF	TGTGCCAGCACGAGGGCTAGCGGGATGACTAGCACAGATACGCAGTATTTT
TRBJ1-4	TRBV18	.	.	CASSPRRRGNEKLFF	TGTGCCAGCTCACCACGGCGGAGGGGAAATGAAAAACTGTTTTTT
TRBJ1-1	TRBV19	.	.	CASSIEQNTEAFF	TGTGCCAGTAGTATCGAACAGAACACTGAAGCTTTCTTT
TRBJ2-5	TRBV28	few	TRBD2	CASSLSGSVDETQYF	TGTGCCAGCAGCCTTAGCGGGAGTGTGGATGAGACCCAGTACTTC
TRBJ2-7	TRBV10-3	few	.	CAIRQGPEEQYF	TGTGCCATCAGGCAGGGGCCGGAGGAGCAGTACTTC
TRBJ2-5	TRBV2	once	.	CASSEWVQETQYF	TGTGCCAGCAGTGAATGGGTCCAAGAGACCCAGTACTTC
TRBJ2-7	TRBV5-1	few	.	CASSLGQRPYEQYF	TGCGCCAGCAGCCTCGGTCAGAGGCCCTACGAGCAGTACTTC
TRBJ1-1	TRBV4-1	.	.	CASSQGMGTEAFF	TGCGCCAGCAGCCAAGGCATGGGGACTGAAGCTTTCTTT
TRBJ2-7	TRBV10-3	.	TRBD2	CAISATGTSGSYEQYF	TGTGCCATCAGTGCGACCGGGACTAGCGGCTCCTACGAGCAGTACTTC
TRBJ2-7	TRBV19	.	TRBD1	CASRRDPGQGGYEQYF	TGTGCCAGTAGAAGGGATCCGGGACAGGGGGGTTACGAGCAGTACTTC
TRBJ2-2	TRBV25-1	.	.	CASSAFRGSMSGELFF	TGTGCCAGCAGTGCATTTAGGGGGAGTATGTCCGGGGAGCTGTTTTTT
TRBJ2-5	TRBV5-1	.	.	CASSPRPGEGTETQYF	TGCGCCAGCAGCCCGCGGCCAGGGGAGGGGACGGAGACCCAGTACTTC
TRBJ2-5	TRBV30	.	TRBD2	CALGLAGGKQETQYF	TGTGCCTTGGGACTAGCGGGGGGCAAGCAAGAGACCCAGTACTTC
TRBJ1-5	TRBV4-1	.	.	CASSPTEGFTQPQHF	TGCGCCAGCAGCCCTACAGAAGGGTTTACTCAGCCCCAGCATTTT
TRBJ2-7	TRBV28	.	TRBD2	CASTSSLVGGTSGHSYEQYF	TGTGCCAGCACCTCTTCTTTAGTGGGGGGGACTAGCGGCCACTCCTACGAGCAGTACTTC
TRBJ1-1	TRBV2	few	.	CASSVTWGTEAFF	TGTGCCAGCAGTGTGACCTGGGGCACTGAAGCTTTCTTT
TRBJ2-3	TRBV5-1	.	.	CASSLGNTMAGDTQYF	TGCGCCAGCAGCCTTGGGAACACAATGGCTGGGGATACGCAGTATTTT
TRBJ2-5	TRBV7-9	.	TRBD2	CASSLEGRGETQYF	TGTGCCAGCAGCTTAGAAGGGAGGGGAGAGACCCAGTACTTC